A single sample gave rise to the 22 T cell receptor beta chains below, sequenced in a study of blood T cell repertoires in COVID-19. Repertoires were generated with immunoSEQ multiplex PCR, while TCRdb's copy carries only in-frame clones and drops some. The sample holds about 28,000 clones; about two thirds are singletons and the top ten take around a fifth. The sequenced material came from peripheral blood. These receptors all stem from a boy under 10 years old with active or convalescent COVID-19.

The chain uses TRBV5-1 and TRBJ1-4, with D perhaps TRBD1 (6 bases). The CDR3 is 16 amino acids. Germline CDR1 reads SGHRS; CDR2 reads YFSETQ. Trimming cost V 2 bases and J 8 bases, with 19 bases left between them. The CDR3 is CASSLGFRGAEEKLFF. The CDR3 DNA is TGCGCCAGCAGCTTAGGATTTCGGGGGGCGGAGGAAAAACTGTTTTTT.

The chain joins TRBV20-1 to TRBJ2-1; 11 positions agree with TRBD2. CDR1 is DFQATT and CDR2 is SNEGSKA in the germline V gene (reference sequence). V shed 3 bases, J shed 6 bases, and the junction held 4 bases outside the gene matches. The CDR3 runs 14 residues. The CDR3 DNA reads TGCAGTGCTAGTCCTAGCGGGAGGCTCAATGAGCAGTTCTTC. It codes for CSASPSGRLNEQFF.

V and J are TRBV29-1 and TRBJ2-1; the D gene is possibly TRBD2 (5 bases). CDR3 length: 14 amino acids. Germline values: CDR1 SQVTM, CDR2 ANQGSEA. V was cut by 5 bases and J by 0 bases, with 11 bases left in between. For the CDR3, the DNA is TGCAGCGTTCCCGGACTCCTCTCCTACAATGAGCAGTTCTTC. Translated: CSVPGLLSYNEQFF.

J is TRBJ1-6 and V is TRBV27; D is ambiguous. Germline V CDR1 and CDR2: MNHEY, SMNVEV (reference sequence). The germline V and J ends were trimmed by 3 bases and 7 bases, with 7 bases remaining between them. CDR3 length equals 13 residues. The CDR3 protein is CASSFGFNSPLHF. In DNA, the CDR3 is TGTGCCAGCAGTTTCGGGTTCAATTCACCCCTCCACTTT.

The chain carries TRBV28 and TRBJ2-1; perhaps TRBD2 as D (6 bases). The CDR3 loop spans 15 amino acids. In germline, CDR1 is MDHEN, CDR2 SYDVKM. V shed 6 bases and J shed 3 bases, with 15 bases lying between them. The CDR3 sequence: CASRSGGMGYNEQFF. DNA of the CDR3: TGTGCCAGCAGATCGGGCGGGATGGGCTACAATGAGCAGTTCTTC.

The gene calls are TRBV28 and TRBJ1-1; D is unresolved. CDR1 is MDHEN, CDR2 SYDVKM, per germline. V gave up 6 bases and J gave up 5 bases, with 16 bases separating them. This CDR3 region has 14 residues. The CDR3 loop is CASRPPGSVTEAFF. Here the CDR3 DNA reads TGTGCCAGCAGACCCCCCGGCAGCGTAACTGAAGCTTTCTTT.

This clone came up once. J is TRBJ1-3 and V is TRBV7-9; the match to TRBD1 covers 10 bases. The CDR3 is made up of 14 amino acids. J lost 4 bases, V lost 5 bases, and 2 bases had no gene match. CDR1 and CDR2 from the germline V gene are SEHNR and FQNEAQ (reference sequence). In DNA form, the CDR3 reads TGTGCCAGCAGCATGGGACAGGGGGGAAACACCATATATTTT. Translating gives CASSMGQGGNTIYF.

The rearrangement joins TRBV5-1 to TRBJ1-5; weak D call: TRBD1 (5 bases). There are 14 residues in the CDR3. Germline-derived CDR1 and CDR2 are SGHRS and YFSETQ. Trimming took off 1 base at V and 3 bases at J, with 8 bases between the two ends. The CDR3 coding sequence is TGCGCCAGCAGCTTGTCAGGGCCCAATCAGCCCCAGCATTTT. Translated, it gives CASSLSGPNQPQHF.

CDR3 in amino acids: CASSQSGQGGTYEQYF. Here the CDR3 DNA reads TGTGCCAGCAGCCAGAGCGGACAGGGGGGTACCTACGAGCAGTACTTC. The chain couples TRBV14 to TRBJ2-7; 10 nucleotides line up with TRBD1. J gave up 2 bases and V 3 bases, and 7 bases lay outside the gene matches. The CDR3 extends over 16 amino acids. CDR1 SGHDN and CDR2 FVKESK come from the germline V gene.

The chain is built from TRBV6-2 or TRBV6-3 and TRBJ2-5; 7 bases are a match to TRBD2. Germline V gene lookup returns CDR1 MNHEY and CDR2 SVGEGT. The CDR3 sequence is 18 residues long. Germline trimming cut 4 bases from V and 4 bases from J; bases unmatched to any gene: 18. CDR3 sequence: CASSSRRGVGERGETQYF. In nucleotides, the CDR3 is TGTGCCAGCAGTTCCCGCCGGGGGGTCGGGGAAAGGGGAGAGACCCAGTACTTC.

This chain uses TRBV7-2 with TRBJ2-3, with a possible D match to TRBD2 (5 bases). This CDR3 is built from 14 residues. V lost 5 bases and J 6 bases, leaving 15 bases between the germline ends. The germline gives CDR1 SGHTA, CDR2 FQGNSA. CDR3: CASSPGLKVDTQYF. In DNA, the CDR3 is TGTGCCAGCAGCCCAGGACTGAAGGTGGATACGCAGTATTTT.

The rearrangement joins TRBV5-1 to TRBJ2-7, with D tentatively TRBD1 (6 bases). The V and J ends lost 4 bases and 2 bases respectively, with 10 bases between them. Germline V gene data show CDR1 as SGHRS and CDR2 as YFSETQ. This CDR3 spans 13 amino acids. The CDR3 here is CASSVQGTYEQYF. In DNA, the CDR3 is TGCGCCAGCAGCGTACAGGGCACCTACGAGCAGTACTTC.

The chain uses TRBV6-2 or TRBV6-3 and TRBJ1-2, with 7 bases matching TRBD1. The ends lost 2 bases at V and 5 bases at J; junction bases unmatched: 2. The CDR3 extends over 13 amino acids. CDR1 and CDR2 from the germline V gene are MNHEY and SVGEGT. CDR3 protein: CASSYQTGYGYTF. The CDR3 bases are TGTGCCAGCAGTTACCAGACAGGGTATGGCTACACCTTC.

This clone occurred once. This chain uses TRBV20-1 with TRBJ1-2; D not certain. This CDR3 has 11 residues. CDR1 is DFQATT and CDR2 is SNEGSKA in the germline V gene (reference sequence). V gave up 3 bases and J gave up 1 base, with 3 bases separating them. CDR3 sequence reads: CSASINYGYTF. DNA for the CDR3: TGCAGTGCTAGCATTAACTATGGCTACACCTTC.

This sequence joins TRBV6-5 and TRBJ1-2, with D unclear. The V gene lost 4 bases and the J gene lost 4 bases, with 10 bases spanning the gap. The CDR3 contains 13 residues. Looked up from germline, CDR1 is MNHEY and CDR2 is SVGAGI. CDR3 in DNA: TGTGCCAGCAGTTTCCCGGGTACCTATGGCTACACCTTC. It is translated as CASSFPGTYGYTF.

The rearrangement uses TRBV6-5 and TRBJ1-5; weak D call: TRBD1 (6 bases). The ends were cut back, 7 bases at V and 4 bases at J, with 11 bases in the middle. The CDR3 is made up of 13 amino acids. Looked up from germline, CDR1 is MNHEY and CDR2 is SVGAGI. CDR3 in DNA: TGTGCCAGCACCTCTAGGGGGAATCAGCCCCAGCATTTT. Translation: CASTSRGNQPQHF.

The rearrangement joins TRBV7-2 to TRBJ1-1, with TRBD1 matching 8 bases. This CDR3 spans 14 amino acids. The J segment lost 1 base and the V segment lost 5 bases, leaving 3 bases of the junction unmatched. Germline values: CDR1 SGHTA, CDR2 FQGNSA. Here the CDR3 DNA reads TGTGCCAGCAGCACGGGACAGGCGAACACTGAAGCTTTCTTT. Protein sequence: CASSTGQANTEAFF. Looking up the rest from reference TRBV7-2 and TRBJ1-1 gives the full variable domain: GAGVSQSPSNKVTEKGKDVELRCDPISGHTALYWYRQSLGQGLEFLIYFQGNSAPDKSGLPSDRFSAERTGGSVSTLTIQRTQQEDSAVYLCASSTGQANTEAFFGQGTRLTVV.

The chain recombines TRBV5-1 with TRBJ1-1; no definite D call. The CDR3 spans 13 residues. The germline gives CDR1 SGHRS, CDR2 YFSETQ. The V end was cut by 4 bases, the J end by 0 bases, with 7 bases between. The CDR3, as DNA: TGCGCCAGCAGCACGGAGTTGAACACTGAAGCTTTCTTT. Translated, it gives CASSTELNTEAFF.

This clone was found a few times. The V and J genes are TRBV12-2 and TRBJ2-1; no DNA check was done on the table's D call, TRBD2. TRBV12-2 is labeled a pseudogene. The CDR3 contains 15 residues. The DNA for the CDR3 is TGTGCAAGTCGCCCAGGACTAGCAGAGTACAATGAGCAGTTCTTC. Its protein is CASRPGLAEYNEQFF.

This chain links TRBV27 with TRBJ1-2, with 7 bases aligning to TRBD1. The V gene end was trimmed by 8 bases and the J gene end by 0 bases; junction bases not matched to a gene: 12. The CDR3 runs 16 residues. Looked up from germline, CDR1 is MNHEY and CDR2 is SMNVEV (reference sequence). CDR3 in DNA: TGTGCCAGCCCTCGGGACAGACGCGTCCCTAACTATGGCTACACCTTC. Translating it yields CASPRDRRVPNYGYTF.

This sequence joins TRBV4-3 and TRBJ1-4; 10 positions agree with TRBD1. From germline, CDR1 is LGHNA and CDR2 YSLEER. This CDR3 is 15 amino acids long. Trimming took 3 bases from V and 7 from J; bases not matched to a gene: 5. Here the CDR3 reads CASSQEGQGLEKLFF. As DNA, the CDR3 is TGCGCCAGCAGCCAGGAGGGACAGGGGCTTGAAAAACTGTTTTTT.

The chain recombines TRBV3-1 (or the pseudogene TRBV3-2) with TRBJ2-5; TRBD2 matches at 7 bases. V lost 3 bases to trimming and J lost 9 bases; unmatched junction nucleotides: 1. The CDR3 consists of 11 residues. The V gene's germline CDR1 is LGHDT and CDR2 YNNKEL (reference sequence). The CDR3 sequence: CASSQGRAQYF. CDR3 DNA sequence: TGTGCCAGCAGCCAGGGGAGGGCCCAGTACTTC.